The 5 T cell receptor beta chains listed next were all sequenced from one sample in a study of a mutant IDH1 vaccine in newly diagnosed glioma. The assay was immunoSEQ multiplex PCR, and TCRdb's table has in-frame clones only and misses some. The sample holds 60,000 to 85,000 clones, 70% to 80% seen once. Time point described: baseline, week 1 (first vaccination visit). Specified treatment: pre-vaccination baseline after standard-of-care therapy. The sequences come from PBMCs, collected from a glioma patient treated with radiotherapy, temozolomide or both. The receptors derive from a man aged 45-65 years with glioma.

The V gene is TRBV5-1, the J gene TRBJ2-1; TRBD2 matches at 13 bases. This CDR3 contains 16 residues. Germline V lookup: CDR1 SGHRS, CDR2 YFSETQ. After removal of 3 bases from V and 8 bases from J, the junction contained 8 bases not matched to a gene. CDR3 region: CASSSGLAGPRDEQFF. The DNA for the CDR3 is TGCGCCAGCAGCTCGGGACTAGCGGGGCCCAGGGATGAGCAGTTCTTC.

The V and J genes are TRBV14 and TRBJ1-2, with 11 bases fitting TRBD1. The V segment lost 6 bases and the J segment 5 bases; nucleotides outside the gene matches: 11. CDR1 is SGHDN and CDR2 is FVKESK in the germline V gene. The length of the CDR3 is 16 residues. CDR3 in amino acids: CASSRTGGGSEYGYTF. The CDR3 region has the DNA TGTGCCAGCAGTCGGACAGGGGGCGGATCGGAGTATGGCTACACCTTC.

The genes are TRBV14 and TRBJ2-1, with D tentatively TRBD1 (6 bases). Trimming shortened V by 1 base and J by 12 bases, and 13 bases separated the two germline ends. CDR3 length: 13 residues. Germline CDR1 is SGHDN and CDR2 is FVKESK. CDR3 bases: TGTGCCAGCAGCCAAGCCCCCAGCAGGGGGCAGTTCTTC. It specifies CASSQAPSRGQFF.

This chain joins TRBV4-3 and TRBJ1-2; D call uncertain. Germline V gene data show CDR1 as LGHNA and CDR2 as YSLEER. This CDR3 is 14 amino acids long. V was clipped by 0 bases and J by 8 bases, with 13 bases between them. The DNA for the CDR3 is TGCGCCAGCAGCCAAGATGGCCTTAAAGGAGGCTACACCTTC. Protein sequence: CASSQDGLKGGYTF.

The chain has TRBV19 and TRBJ1-2; D is unclear. The CDR3 has 13 residues. CDR1 and CDR2 (germline): LNHDA, SQIVND (reference sequence). V was clipped by 5 bases and J by 6 bases, with 13 bases between them. DNA for the CDR3: TGTGCCAGTAGTCCTAGCATGATGGATGGCTACACCTTC. Translated, it gives CASSPSMMDGYTF.